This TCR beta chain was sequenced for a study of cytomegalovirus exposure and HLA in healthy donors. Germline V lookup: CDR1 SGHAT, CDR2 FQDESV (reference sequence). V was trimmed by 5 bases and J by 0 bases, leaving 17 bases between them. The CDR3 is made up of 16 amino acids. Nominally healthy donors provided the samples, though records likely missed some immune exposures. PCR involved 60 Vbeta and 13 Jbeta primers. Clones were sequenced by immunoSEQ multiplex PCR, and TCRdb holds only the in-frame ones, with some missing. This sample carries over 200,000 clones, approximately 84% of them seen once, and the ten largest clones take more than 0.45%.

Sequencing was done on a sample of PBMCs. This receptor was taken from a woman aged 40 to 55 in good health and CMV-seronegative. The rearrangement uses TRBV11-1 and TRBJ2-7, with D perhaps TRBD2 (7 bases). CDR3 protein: CASSEMGGGASYEQYF. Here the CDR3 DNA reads TGTGCCAGCAGCGAGATGGGGGGGGGCGCCTCCTACGAGCAGTACTTC.